This TCR beta chain is drawn from a study of early T cells in non-severe SARS-CoV-2 infection. Across the whole study: The sequenced material was bulk RNA from unsorted whole blood, and its chains were unpaired. Whole-study findings and limits: VDJdb matching favored anti-spike CD8 responses, missing private and CD4 specificities.

This clonotype was seen repeatedly, ten times or more. Its specificity is not known. Attachment of unique molecular identifiers was made to individual cDNA molecules. Using its own MiXCR run on the 5' RACE reads, TCRdb lists one record per CDR3 protein. This repertoire shows 50,000 or so distinct CDR3 sequences, approximately 8% found once; its top ten account for about 9%. Trimming removed 0 bases from V and 7 bases from J, with 8 bases in between. Germline CDR1 and CDR2: SGHRS and YFSETQ. This CDR3 contains 12 residues. The TCR was taken from an adult who was a healthcare worker with PCR-confirmed SARS-CoV-2 infection or an uninfected control (not recorded which). The chain combines TRBV5-1 with TRBJ2-7; no clear D. The source material was whole blood. The CDR3: CASSLDGPEQYF. CDR3 DNA sequence: TGCGCCAGCAGCTTGGATGGCCCTGAGCAGTACTTC.